This TCR beta chain was obtained from a study of technical replicates of blood from a handful of donors. Generated by immunoSEQ multiplex PCR, the TCRdb table keeps only in-frame clones and is missing some. The repertoire includes around 76,000 clones, around 97% of them detected once, and approximately 0.2% sits in the top ten. J lost 3 bases, V lost 4 bases, and 8 bases had no gene match. In germline, CDR1 is SGHNT, CDR2 YYREEE (reference sequence). The CDR3 contains 15 residues. This rearrangement joins TRBV5-4 to TRBJ2-7; TRBD2 aligns across 9 bases. Sample: T cells isolated from PBMCs. The TCR was taken from a human donor in good health. This chain's CDR3 is CASSDRGRALYEQYF. In DNA, the CDR3 is TGTGCCAGCAGCGACCGCGGGAGGGCTCTCTACGAGCAGTACTTC. The whole variable domain, filled in from reference TRBV5-4 and TRBJ2-7, reads ETGVTQSPTHLIKTRGQQVTLRCSSQSGHNTVSWYQQALGQGPQFIFQYYREEENGRGNFPPRFSGLQFPNYSSELNVNALELDDSALYLCASSDRGRALYEQYFGPGTRLTVT.